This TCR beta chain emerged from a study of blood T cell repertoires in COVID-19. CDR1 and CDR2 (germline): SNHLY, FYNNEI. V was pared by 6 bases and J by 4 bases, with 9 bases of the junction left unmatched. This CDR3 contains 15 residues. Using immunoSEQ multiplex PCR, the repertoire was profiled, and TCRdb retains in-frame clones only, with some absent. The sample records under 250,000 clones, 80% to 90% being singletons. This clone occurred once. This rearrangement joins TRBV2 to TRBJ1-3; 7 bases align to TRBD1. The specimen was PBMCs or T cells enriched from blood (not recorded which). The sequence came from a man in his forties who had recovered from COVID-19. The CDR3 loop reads CASRNRDSLGNTIYF. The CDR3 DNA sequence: TGTGCCAGCAGAAATCGGGACAGCCTCGGAAACACCATATATTTT.